A selection of T cell receptor beta chains follows, all from one sample in a study of T cells expressing NK-cell markers. Each CDR3 protein gets one entry in TCRdb, which reprocessed the 5' RACE reads and gives no DNA. This repertoire includes fewer than 400,000 distinct CDR3 sequences. Sequencing input: blood T cells: a sorted CD56 or NKG2C T cell subset, CD4+ or CD8+ T cells, or bulk PBMC T cells (not recorded which). These receptors originate from a woman in her forties or fifties in good health. CDR3s include the opening cysteine and the closing phenylalanine or tryptophan.

v_gene: TRBV29-1; len: 15; j_gene: TRBJ1-1; CDR3aa: CSERGRGRGGTEAFF
v_gene: TRBV20-1; len: 14; j_gene: TRBJ2-5; CDR3aa: CSARGWSAGKTQYF
v_gene: TRBV3-1; len: 13; j_gene: TRBJ2-5; CDR3aa: CASSQPLGETQYF
v_gene: TRBV12-3/TRBV12-4; len: 14; j_gene: TRBJ1-1; CDR3aa: CASRSGSGNTEAFF
v_gene: TRBV7-9; len: 16; j_gene: TRBJ2-6; CDR3aa: CASSPLTGSGANVLTF
v_gene: TRBV11-2; len: 13; j_gene: TRBJ1-1; CDR3aa: CASSLAGKAEAFF
v_gene: TRBV6-5; len: 14; j_gene: TRBJ1-1; CDR3aa: CASRGGPRDTEAFF
v_gene: TRBV6-5; len: 14; j_gene: TRBJ2-5; CDR3aa: CASRTGTLGETQYF
v_gene: TRBV20-1; len: 15; j_gene: TRBJ2-7; CDR3aa: CSARATGHPSNEQYF
v_gene: TRBV7-6; len: 14; j_gene: TRBJ1-2; CDR3aa: CASSLGTGPNAYTF
v_gene: TRBV5-5; len: 15; j_gene: TRBJ2-7; CDR3aa: CASSPTGGRAYEQYF
v_gene: TRBV5-1; len: 12; j_gene: TRBJ2-5; CDR3aa: CASSREGETQYF
v_gene: TRBV27; len: 13; j_gene: TRBJ2-1; CDR3aa: CASSLWPSNEQFF
v_gene: TRBV15; len: 13; j_gene: TRBJ2-5; CDR3aa: CATSRGGEKTQYF
v_gene: TRBV12-3/TRBV12-4; len: 14; j_gene: TRBJ2-7; CDR3aa: CASSFFVGWYEQYF
v_gene: TRBV3-1; len: 14; j_gene: TRBJ2-1; CDR3aa: CASALAGTGNEQFF
v_gene: TRBV27; len: 14; j_gene: TRBJ2-3; CDR3aa: CASNLSGEGDTQYF
v_gene: TRBV20-1; len: 15; j_gene: TRBJ2-3; CDR3aa: CSARDAGGPTDTQYF
v_gene: TRBV7-9; len: 14; j_gene: TRBJ2-1; CDR3aa: CASRHRLAGNEQFF
v_gene: TRBV7-2; len: 16; j_gene: TRBJ2-1; CDR3aa: CASSPRQGAANKGWFF
v_gene: TRBV15; len: 15; j_gene: TRBJ2-7; CDR3aa: CATSFGRDRVYEQYF
v_gene: TRBV12-3/TRBV12-4; len: 13; j_gene: TRBJ1-1; CDR3aa: CASDHRSGTEAFF
v_gene: TRBV10-3; len: 18; j_gene: TRBJ2-1; CDR3aa: CAISGELAGGISYNEQFF
v_gene: TRBV4-1; len: 17; j_gene: TRBJ1-1; CDR3aa: CASSSTLRGPENTEAFF
v_gene: TRBV6-5; len: 14; j_gene: TRBJ2-5; CDR3aa: CASSYGSRRETQYF
v_gene: TRBV20-1; len: 18; j_gene: TRBJ2-1; CDR3aa: CSAAPLDGGQSSYNEQFF
v_gene: TRBV27; len: 15; j_gene: TRBJ1-1; CDR3aa: CASSLIRGSGTEAFF
v_gene: TRBV6-5; len: 19; j_gene: TRBJ2-1; CDR3aa: CASSPLLRTGFGNYNEQFF